The 11 T cell receptor beta chains presented below share a single source sample, sequenced in a study of control samples from healthy donors and cancer patients. The repertoire was sequenced with immunoSEQ multiplex PCR; TCRdb's copy has only in-frame clones and lacks some. Here the sample spans 140,000 to 150,000 clones, more than 85% being singletons. The source material was blood. The receptor set was obtained from a man younger than 40 in good health.

This clone was seen once. V usage is TRBV5-1 and J usage is TRBJ1-4; 12 nucleotides agree with TRBD1. This CDR3 region has 19 residues. Unmatched junction bases numbered 10, after V lost 4 bases and J lost 0 bases. Germline lookup yields CDR1 SGHRS and CDR2 YFSETQ. The CDR3 DNA reads as TGCGCCAGCAGCAAGGGACAGGGGGCGCGTCAGGCAACTAATGAAAAACTGTTTTTT. This translates into CASSKGQGARQATNEKLFF.

The J gene is TRBJ1-2, the V gene TRBV29-1; possible D gene TRBD1, 6 bases. The germline gives CDR1 SQVTM, CDR2 ANQGSEA. The ends were cut back, 1 base at V and 6 bases at J, with 18 bases in the middle. The CDR3 extends over 15 amino acids. The CDR3 nucleotides read TGCAGCGTTGAAGTCCGGGACACAACCGCCCATGGCTACACCTTC. It specifies CSVEVRDTTAHGYTF.

The J gene is TRBJ2-1, the V gene TRBV7-9; 13 bases agree with TRBD2. Trimming took 5 bases from V and 9 from J; bases not matched to a gene: 10. The CDR3 has 16 amino acids. Germline-derived CDR1 and CDR2 are SEHNR and FQNEAQ (reference sequence). This CDR3 reads CASSPRTSGGEVEQFF. In nucleotides, the CDR3 is TGTGCCAGCAGCCCTAGAACTAGCGGGGGGGAGGTTGAGCAGTTCTTC. The complete variable domain, with remaining parts taken from reference TRBV7-9 and TRBJ2-1, reads DTGVSQNPRHKITKRGQNVTFRCDPISEHNRLYWYRQTLGQGPEFLTYFQNEAQLEKSRLLSDRFSAERPKGSFSTLEIQRTEQGDSAMYLCASSPRTSGGEVEQFFGPGTRLTVL.

The rearrangement uses TRBV5-1 and TRBJ1-1, with D possibly matching TRBD1 (5 bases). The CDR3 is made up of 14 amino acids. Deletions cut 3 bases from V and 2 bases from J, with 11 bases between. CDR1 and CDR2 (germline): SGHRS, YFSETQ. CDR3 loop: CASSSTGGNTEAFF. The DNA of the CDR3 is TGCGCCAGCAGCTCAACAGGAGGTAACACTGAAGCTTTCTTT.

The chain has TRBV12-3 or TRBV12-4 and TRBJ1-6, with D possibly being TRBD1 (5 bases). This CDR3 comprises 13 residues. Trimming shortened V by 6 bases and J by 10 bases, and 13 bases separated the two germline ends. CDR3 DNA: TGTGCCAGCAGAAACCCGGGACCGTCACCCCTCCACTTT. It is translated as CASRNPGPSPLHF.

V gene TRBV28 combines with J gene TRBJ1-1; D is undetermined. In germline, CDR1 is MDHEN, CDR2 SYDVKM. This CDR3 has 15 residues. V lost 8 bases and J lost 0, with 16 bases in between. The CDR3 DNA reads as TGTGCCAGCTCCTTAGTAGGGATGGTGAACACTGAAGCTTTCTTT. Protein: CASSLVGMVNTEAFF.

The rearrangement joins TRBV28 to TRBJ1-4; the D is unclear. V lost 5 bases and J lost 5, with 6 bases in between. CDR3 length: 12 amino acids. The V gene's germline CDR1 is MDHEN and CDR2 SYDVKM. The CDR3 spells CASSVGNEKLFF. DNA of the CDR3: TGTGCCAGCAGTGTGGGCAATGAAAAACTGTTTTTT.

This clone was observed once. A read error may produce the germline difference seen at one junction end. The chain uses TRBV3-1 (or the pseudogene TRBV3-2) and TRBJ1-5; 9 bases line up with TRBD1. This CDR3 spans 15 amino acids. CDR1 and CDR2 from the germline V gene are LGHDT and YNNKEL (reference sequence). The chain's CDR3 is CASSQGDREGQPQHF. In DNA form, the CDR3 reads TGTGCCAGCAGTCAAGGGGACAGGGAGGGTCAGCCCCAGCATTTT.

The chain employs TRBV7-3 and TRBJ2-2, with no clear D. The CDR3 consists of 16 residues. Per germline, CDR1 SGHTA and CDR2 FQGTGA. Trimming took 2 bases from V and 2 from J, leaving 12 bases between them. The CDR3 DNA is TGTGCCAGCAGCTTAGAGATCAGAGTTAACACCGGGGAGCTGTTTTTT. Its translation: CASSLEIRVNTGELFF.

This sequence joins TRBV6-5 and TRBJ1-5, with D tentatively TRBD1 (5 bases). Germline assignment: CDR1 MNHEY and CDR2 SVGAGI. This CDR3 has 14 residues. Trimming left V 2 bases short and J 2 bases short, with 7 bases between. Here the CDR3 DNA reads TGTGCCAGCAGTTACGGGGGGGGCAATCAGCCCCAGCATTTT. Translation: CASSYGGGNQPQHF.

The V gene is TRBV24-1, the J gene TRBJ1-2, with TRBD1 matching 10 bases. Germline trimming cut 12 bases from V and 6 bases from J; bases unmatched to any gene: 9. The V gene's germline CDR1 is KGHDR and CDR2 SFDVKD. The CDR3 length is 13 residues. The CDR3: CARNRDRGNGYTF. The CDR3 nucleotides are TGTGCCCGGAACCGGGACAGGGGAAATGGCTACACCTTC.